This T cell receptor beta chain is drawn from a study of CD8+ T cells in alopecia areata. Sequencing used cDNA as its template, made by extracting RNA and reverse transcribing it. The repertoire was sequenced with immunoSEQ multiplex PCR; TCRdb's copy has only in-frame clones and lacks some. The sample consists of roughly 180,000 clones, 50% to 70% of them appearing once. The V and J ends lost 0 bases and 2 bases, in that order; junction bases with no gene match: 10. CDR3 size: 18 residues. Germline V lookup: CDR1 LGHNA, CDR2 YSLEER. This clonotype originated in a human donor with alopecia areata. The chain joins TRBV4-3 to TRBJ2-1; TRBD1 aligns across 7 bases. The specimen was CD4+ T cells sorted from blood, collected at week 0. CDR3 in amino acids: CASSQDLEGTEAYNEQFF. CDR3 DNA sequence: TGCGCCAGCAGCCAAGACCTCGAGGGGACAGAGGCCTACAATGAGCAGTTCTTC.